Included here is one T cell receptor (beta chain) sequence, with context. Its antigen is as yet unknown. This record belongs to a study of cytomegalovirus exposure and HLA in healthy donors. Findings and caveats of the study: Cytomegalovirus-associated status was assigned to around 160 TCR beta chains. In vitro, three CMV-associated chains proved specific for CMV antigens. More clonal expansion characterized HLA-associated TCR beta chains than equally common others in a later analysis.

PCR amplification relied on 60 Vbeta primers (plus 13 Jbeta primers). Clones were read by immunoSEQ multiplex PCR, and TCRdb kept only the in-frame ones, dropping some. The data contain roughly 190,000 clones, approximately 79% of them seen just once; the ten biggest clones take up approximately 6.3%. Each donor was nominally healthy when sampled (though unrecorded immune exposures were likely). The V end was cut by 3 bases, the J end by 7 bases, with 10 bases between. The germline V gene encodes CDR1 MDHEN and CDR2 SYDVKM. CDR3 size: 13 residues. This receptor was identified in a man between 40 and 49 years old in good health and CMV-seropositive. The chain uses TRBV28 and TRBJ1-5; a possible D gene is TRBD1 (5 bases). The sequencing input was PBMCs. This CDR3 reads CASSFRGTQPQHF. As DNA, the CDR3 is TGTGCCAGCAGTTTTAGGGGAACCCAGCCCCAGCATTTT. Variable domain in full (rest from reference TRBV28 and TRBJ1-5): DVKVTQSSRYLVKRTGEKVFLECVQDMDHENMFWYRQDPGLGLRLIYFSYDVKMKEKGDIPEGYSVSREKKERFSLILESASTNQTSMYLCASSFRGTQPQHFGDGTRLSIL.